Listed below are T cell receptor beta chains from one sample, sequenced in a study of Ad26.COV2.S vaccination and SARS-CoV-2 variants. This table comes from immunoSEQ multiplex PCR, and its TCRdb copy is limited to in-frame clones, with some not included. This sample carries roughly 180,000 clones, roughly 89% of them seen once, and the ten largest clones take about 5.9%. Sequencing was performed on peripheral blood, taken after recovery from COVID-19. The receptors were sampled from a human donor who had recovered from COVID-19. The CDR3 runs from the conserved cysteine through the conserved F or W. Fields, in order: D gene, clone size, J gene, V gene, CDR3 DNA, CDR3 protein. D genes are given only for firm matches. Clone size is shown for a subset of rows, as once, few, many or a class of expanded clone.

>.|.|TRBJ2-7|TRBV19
TGTGCCAGTAGTATTAAACGGGGGGCGCGGTACGAGCAGTACTTC
CASSIKRGARYEQYF
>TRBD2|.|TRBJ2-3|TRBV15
TGTGCCACCAGCAGAGATTCGACTAGCAGAGATACGCAGTATTTT
CATSRDSTSRDTQYF
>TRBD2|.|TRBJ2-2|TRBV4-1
TGCGCCAGCAGCCAAGGAGGACTAGCGAACACCGGGGAGCTGTTTTTT
CASSQGGLANTGELFF
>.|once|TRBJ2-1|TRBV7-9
TGTGCCAGCAGCCTGGACGGGGCCTACAATGAGCAGTTCTTC
CASSLDGAYNEQFF
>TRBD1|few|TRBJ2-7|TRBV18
TGTGCCAGCTCACCTCAGACAGGGAATTACGAGCAGTACTTC
CASSPQTGNYEQYF
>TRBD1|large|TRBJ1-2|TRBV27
TGTGCCAGCAGTTTAGAAGGGGGCGATGGCTACACCTTC
CASSLEGGDGYTF
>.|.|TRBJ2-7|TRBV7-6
TGTGCCAGCAGCGTACGAAGCGGGTCGGGGAGCGAGCAGTACTTC
CASSVRSGSGSEQYF
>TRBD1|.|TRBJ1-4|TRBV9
TGTGCCAGCAGCGTAGAGGGAACAGGGGGCTTACTGTTTTTT
CASSVEGTGGLLFF
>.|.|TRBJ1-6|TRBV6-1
TGTGCCAGCAGTGAATTTGGGGGCTCGAGACTTAATTCACCCCTCCACTTT
CASSEFGGSRLNSPLHF
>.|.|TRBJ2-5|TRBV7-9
TGTGCCAGCGGACGGGACCTGGCCCAGTACTTC
CASGRDLAQYF
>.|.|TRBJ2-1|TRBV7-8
TGTGCCAGCAGCCGAGGGGGGGGCACCTACAATGAGCAGTTCTTC
CASSRGGGTYNEQFF
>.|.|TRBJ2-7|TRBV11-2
TGTGCCAGCAGCCTAGACGCTTGGGGGGTCTACGAGCAGTACTTC
CASSLDAWGVYEQYF
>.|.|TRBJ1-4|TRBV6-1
TGTGCCAGCAGTGACAGGTCACTTTCGGATGAAAAACTGTTTTTT
CASSDRSLSDEKLFF
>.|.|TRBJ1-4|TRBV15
TGTGCCACCAGCAGGCGGGGACTGAATGAAAAACTGTTTTTT
CATSRRGLNEKLFF
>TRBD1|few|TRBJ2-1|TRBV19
TGTGCCAGTAGTATAGACTCCACAGGGGAGTCGTTCTTC
CASSIDSTGESFF
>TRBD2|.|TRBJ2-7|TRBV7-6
TGTGCCAGCAGCCTCAGCGGGGGCACGGGGGAGCAGTACTTC
CASSLSGGTGEQYF
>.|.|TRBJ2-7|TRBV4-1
TGCGCCAGCAGCCCAGGAGAGCCCTACGAGCAGTACTTC
CASSPGEPYEQYF
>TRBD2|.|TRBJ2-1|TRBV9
TGTGCCAGCAGCGTAGGGCCGAGCGGGGGGGCCAATGAGCAGTTCTTC
CASSVGPSGGANEQFF
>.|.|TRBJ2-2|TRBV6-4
TGTGCCAGCAGCCCTAGAGGGCCGACCAACACCGGGGAGCTGTTTTTT
CASSPRGPTNTGELFF
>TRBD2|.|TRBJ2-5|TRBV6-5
TGTGCCAGCAGAGCGGGAAGGCAGGGGACCCAGTACTTC
CASRAGRQGTQYF
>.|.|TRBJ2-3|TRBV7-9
TGTGCCAGCAGCTTAGATGGGTTTGGGGCTTGGGGCACAGATACGCAGTATTTT
CASSLDGFGAWGTDTQYF
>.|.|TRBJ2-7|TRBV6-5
TGTGCCAGCCAACCCCTGAGGGGCTCCTACGAGCAGTACTTC
CASQPLRGSYEQYF
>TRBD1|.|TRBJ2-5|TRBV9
TGTGCCAGCAGCTGGGGACAGCTTGAGACCCAGTACTTC
CASSWGQLETQYF
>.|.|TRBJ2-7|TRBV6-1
TGTGCCAGCAGTGATGGAAGGTGGGGCGAGCAGTACTTC
CASSDGRWGEQYF
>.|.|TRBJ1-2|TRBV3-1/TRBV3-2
TGTGCCAGCAGCCAAGATCGAGGCCTTGGCTACACCTTC
CASSQDRGLGYTF
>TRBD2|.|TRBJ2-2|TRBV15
TGTGCCACCAGCAGGGCTAGCGGGGGAATCACCGGGGAGCTGTTTTTT
CATSRASGGITGELFF
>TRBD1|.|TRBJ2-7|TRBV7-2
TGTGCCAGCAGCCTAAAGACAGGGTCATTGTACGAGCAGTACTTC
CASSLKTGSLYEQYF
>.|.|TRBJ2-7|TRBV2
TGTGCCAGCAGTGATGGCGGATTGTCCTACGAGCAGTACTTC
CASSDGGLSYEQYF
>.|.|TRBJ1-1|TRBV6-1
TGTGCCAGCAGTGAGTCGATAGGTGCTTTCTTT
CASSESIGAFF
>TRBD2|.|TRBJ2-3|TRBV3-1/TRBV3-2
TGTGCCAGCAGCCCACCAGGGACTAGCGGAAGCACAGATACGCAGTATTTT
CASSPPGTSGSTDTQYF
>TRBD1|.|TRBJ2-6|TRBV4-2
TGTGCCAGCGGTCGAGGGGACAGCCAATCTGGGGCCAACGTCCTGACTTTC
CASGRGDSQSGANVLTF
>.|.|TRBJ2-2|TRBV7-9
TGTGCCAGCAGCCCTCCGAGGGGGGGCGGGACCGGGGAGCTGTTTTTT
CASSPPRGGGTGELFF
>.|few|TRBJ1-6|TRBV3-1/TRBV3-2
TGTGCCAGCAGCCTGGGGGGGGCGTTGGGTTCACCCCTCCACTTT
CASSLGGALGSPLHF
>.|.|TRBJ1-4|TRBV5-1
TGCGCCAGCAGCTTCGGATCAACTAATGAAAAACTGTTTTTT
CASSFGSTNEKLFF
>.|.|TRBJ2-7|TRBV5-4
TGTGCCAGCAGAGCGGCGACCAATTACGAGCAGTACTTC
CASRAATNYEQYF
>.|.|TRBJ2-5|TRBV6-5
TGTGCCAGCAGTCCGGGCGGGGTGGGGATGGAGACCCAGTACTTC
CASSPGGVGMETQYF
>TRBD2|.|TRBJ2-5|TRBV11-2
TGTGCCAGCAGCCCCCGACTAGCGGGGGGCCGGACCCAGTACTTC
CASSPRLAGGRTQYF
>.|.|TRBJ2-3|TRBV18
TGTGCCAGCTCATCCTCGCGGGATACGCAGTATTTT
CASSSSRDTQYF
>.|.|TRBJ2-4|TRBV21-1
TGTGCCAGCAGCAACCCCGGACTAGCGGGAATTCAGTACTTC
CASSNPGLAGIQYF
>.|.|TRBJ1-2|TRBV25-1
TGTGCCAGCAGTACGCGGGGGTACGTTTCCTACACCTTC
CASSTRGYVSYTF
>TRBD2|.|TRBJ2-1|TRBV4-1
TGCGCCAGCAGCCATCCCCAAAAGCGGGGGGGCCACTATGAGCAGTTCTTC
CASSHPQKRGGHYEQFF
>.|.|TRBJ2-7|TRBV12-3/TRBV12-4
TGTGCCAGCACAGAGGGGGGACACTACGAGCAGTACTTC
CASTEGGHYEQYF
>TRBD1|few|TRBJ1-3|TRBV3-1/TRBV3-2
TGTGCCAGCAGCCCCCGGACAGGGGTTTCTGGAAACACCATATATTTT
CASSPRTGVSGNTIYF
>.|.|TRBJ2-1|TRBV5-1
TGCGCCAGCAGCTTGGCCGGCTACTCCCGGCGGTTCTTC
CASSLAGYSRRFF
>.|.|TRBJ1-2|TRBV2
TGTGCCAGCGGACAGTCTTACTATGGCTACACCTTC
CASGQSYYGYTF
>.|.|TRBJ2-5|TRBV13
TGTGCCAGCAGCCTACTCCAAGAGACCCAGTACTTC
CASSLLQETQYF
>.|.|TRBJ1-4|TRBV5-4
TGTGCCAGCAGCTTACGGGAAGCTAATGAAAAACTGTTTTTT
CASSLREANEKLFF
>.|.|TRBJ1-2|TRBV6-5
TGTGCCAGCAGTTACCACCCTATAGACCCGTACTATGGCTACACCTTC
CASSYHPIDPYYGYTF
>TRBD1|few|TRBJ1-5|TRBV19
TGTGCCAGTAGTGCCTCGACAGGGGTTTATCAGCCCCAGCATTTT
CASSASTGVYQPQHF
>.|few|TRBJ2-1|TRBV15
TGTGCCACCAGCAGAGAGGGGGCGGGAGTGGGCTACAATGAGCAGTTCTTC
CATSREGAGVGYNEQFF
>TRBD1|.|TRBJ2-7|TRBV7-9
TGTGCCAGCAGCTCATTCCGGGACAGGCGTATGGGCGAGCAGTACTTC
CASSSFRDRRMGEQYF
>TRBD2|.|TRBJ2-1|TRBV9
TGTGCCAGCAGCGTACAGGCAGGGAGGGACAATGAGCAGTTCTTC
CASSVQAGRDNEQFF
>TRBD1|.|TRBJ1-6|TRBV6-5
TGTGCCAGCAGACCGGGACAGGGGAGTTCACCCCTCCACTTT
CASRPGQGSSPLHF
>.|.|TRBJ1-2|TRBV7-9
TGTGCCAGCAGCTTAATTCGGAATCGAGATGGCTACACCTTC
CASSLIRNRDGYTF
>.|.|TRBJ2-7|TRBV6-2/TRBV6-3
TGTGCCAGCAGTTACTCTTCGACAGGCTCAGGGGGGCTTCCCTACGAGCAGTACTTC
CASSYSSTGSGGLPYEQYF
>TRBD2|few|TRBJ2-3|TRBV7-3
TGTGCCAGCAGCCCAATGGGCGGAACTGGGACTAGCGGTAGCCAGGTAGATACGCAGTATTTT
CASSPMGGTGTSGSQVDTQYF
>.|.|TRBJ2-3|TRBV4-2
TGTGCCAGCAGCCAAGTCGGGAGACTAGATACGCAGTATTTT
CASSQVGRLDTQYF
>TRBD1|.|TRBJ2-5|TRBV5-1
TGCGCCAGCAGCTTGGGGTTTGGACAGGGCGGAGGAGAGACCCAGTACTTC
CASSLGFGQGGGETQYF
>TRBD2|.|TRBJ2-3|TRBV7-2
TGTGCCAGCAGCTCAGATATGGCGGGGGTATATTATTTT
CASSSDMAGVYYF
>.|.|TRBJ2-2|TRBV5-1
TGCGCCAGCAGCTTGGGACAGAACACCGGGGAGCTGTTTTTT
CASSLGQNTGELFF